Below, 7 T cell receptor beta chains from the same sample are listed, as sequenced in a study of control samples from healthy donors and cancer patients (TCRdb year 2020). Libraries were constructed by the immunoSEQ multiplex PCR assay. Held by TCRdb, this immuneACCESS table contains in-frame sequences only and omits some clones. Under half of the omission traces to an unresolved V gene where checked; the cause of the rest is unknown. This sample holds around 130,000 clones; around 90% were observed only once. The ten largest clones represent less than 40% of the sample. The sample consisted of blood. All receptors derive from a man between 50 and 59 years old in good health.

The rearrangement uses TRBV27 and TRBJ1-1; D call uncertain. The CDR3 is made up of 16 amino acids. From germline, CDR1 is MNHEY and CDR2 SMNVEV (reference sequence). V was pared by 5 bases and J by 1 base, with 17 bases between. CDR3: CASSPWPPSTNTEAFF. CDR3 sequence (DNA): TGTGCCAGCAGTCCCTGGCCCCCGTCAACGAACACTGAAGCTTTCTTT.

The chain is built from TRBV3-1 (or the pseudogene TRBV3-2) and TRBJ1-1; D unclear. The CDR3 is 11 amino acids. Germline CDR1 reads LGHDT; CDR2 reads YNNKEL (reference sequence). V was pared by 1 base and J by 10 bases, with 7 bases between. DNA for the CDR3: TGTGCCAGCAGCCAAGGGCCGTCAGCTTTCTTT. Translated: CASSQGPSAFF.

In DNA, the CDR3 is TGTGCCAGCAGTTCATCCCGTTTAGGGACAGGGAACGAGCAGTACTTC. It yields the protein CASSSSRLGTGNEQYF. The chain is built from TRBV27 and TRBJ2-7; TRBD1 matches 9 bases. V lost 4 bases, J lost 5 bases, and 12 bases stayed unmatched. The CDR3 contains 16 residues. Germline lookup yields CDR1 MNHEY and CDR2 SMNVEV (reference sequence).

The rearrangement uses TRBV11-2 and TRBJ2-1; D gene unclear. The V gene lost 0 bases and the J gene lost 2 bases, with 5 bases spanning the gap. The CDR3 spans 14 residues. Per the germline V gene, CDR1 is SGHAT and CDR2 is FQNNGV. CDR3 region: CASSLESPYNEQFF. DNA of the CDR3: TGTGCCAGCAGCTTAGAGTCCCCCTACAATGAGCAGTTCTTC.

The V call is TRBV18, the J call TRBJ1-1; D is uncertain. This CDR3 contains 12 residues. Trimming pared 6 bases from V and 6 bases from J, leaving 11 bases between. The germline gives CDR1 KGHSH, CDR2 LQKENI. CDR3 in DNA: TGTGCCAGCTCTTCGGACTTGGCTGAAGCTTTCTTT. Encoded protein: CASSSDLAEAFF.

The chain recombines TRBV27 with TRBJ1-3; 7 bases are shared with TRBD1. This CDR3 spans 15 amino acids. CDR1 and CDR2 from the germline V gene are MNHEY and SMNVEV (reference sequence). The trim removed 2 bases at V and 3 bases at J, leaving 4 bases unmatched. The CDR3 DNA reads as TGTGCCAGCAGTTTAGCAGGGGGAAGTGGAAACACCATATATTTT. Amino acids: CASSLAGGSGNTIYF.

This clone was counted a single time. The CDR3 loop reads CASSRGGGKNEQFF. Here the CDR3 DNA reads TGTGCCAGCAGCCGCGGGGGGGGGAAAAATGAGCAGTTCTTC. The chain recombines TRBV6-5 with TRBJ2-1; 9 bases align to TRBD2. Germline assignment: CDR1 MNHEY and CDR2 SVGAGI. The CDR3 loop spans 14 amino acids. V trimming: 6 bases; J trimming: 7 bases; junction bases outside the gene matches: 7.